The rows below give T cell receptor beta chains drawn from one sample of a study of cytomegalovirus exposure and HLA in healthy donors. Data came from immunoSEQ multiplex PCR; TCRdb stores just in-frame clones and leaves some out. There are 70,000 to 95,000 clones in the sample; roughly 80% occur only once, and 10% lies in the top ten. Sequenced: PBMCs. The receptors come from a man aged 25 to 40 in good health and CMV-seropositive. Each CDR3 is given with its conserved first and last residue. The order of the fields is clone size, J gene, V gene, CDR3 length, D gene, CDR3 protein, CDR3 DNA. A D gene is named only where the DNA matches it firmly. A clone size is listed for some rows: how often the clone was seen (once, few, many), or a class if it is expanded.

NA	TRBJ1-6	TRBV27	15	TRBD1	CASSFRDSYNSPLHF	TGTGCCAGCAGTTTCCGGGACAGCTATAATTCACCCCTCCACTTT
NA	TRBJ1-3	TRBV4-3	15	TRBD1	CASSQYRGSGNTIYF	TGCGCCAGCAGCCAATACAGGGGATCTGGAAACACCATATATTTT
NA	TRBJ1-3	TRBV6-1	14	NA	CASSELGVGNTIYF	TGTGCCAGCAGTGAGCTGGGAGTAGGAAACACCATATATTTT
NA	TRBJ2-2	TRBV18	16	TRBD1	CASSATGLANTGELFF	TGTGCCAGCTCAGCGACAGGGCTTGCGAACACCGGGGAGCTGTTTTTT
NA	TRBJ2-2	TRBV27	16	TRBD1	CASSLPGQGNTGELFF	TGTGCCAGCAGCCTACCGGGACAGGGAAACACCGGGGAGCTGTTTTTT
NA	TRBJ1-2	TRBV27	12	NA	CASRGGALGYTF	TGTGCCAGCAGGGGTGGGGCGCTTGGCTACACCTTC
NA	TRBJ1-5	TRBV2	15	TRBD1	CASRPGQGSNQPQHF	TGTGCCAGCAGGCCGGGACAGGGAAGCAATCAGCCCCAGCATTTT
NA	TRBJ2-1	TRBV6-4	15	NA	CASSDSTQGSNEQFF	TGTGCCAGCAGTGACTCGACGCAGGGTTCCAATGAGCAGTTCTTC
few	TRBJ1-3	TRBV28	15	NA	CASSLWDNSGNTIYF	TGTGCCAGCAGTTTATGGGACAACTCTGGAAACACCATATATTTT
NA	TRBJ1-3	TRBV6-1	17	NA	CASSEVQTGLSGNTIYF	TGTGCCAGCAGTGAAGTTCAGACAGGCCTCTCTGGAAACACCATATATTTT
NA	TRBJ2-7	TRBV5-6	16	TRBD2	CASTRPGGNIGYEQYF	TGTGCCAGCACCCGACCGGGGGGGAATATCGGCTACGAGCAGTACTTC
NA	TRBJ1-5	TRBV30	13	TRBD1	CAWSATGVQPQHF	TGTGCCTGGAGCGCAACAGGGGTACAGCCCCAGCATTTT
few	TRBJ2-5	TRBV5-4	14	NA	CASSRWGDQETQYF	TGTGCCAGCAGCCGTTGGGGAGATCAAGAGACCCAGTACTTC
NA	TRBJ2-4	TRBV28	19	NA	CASSFVAGALPREKNIQYF	TGTGCCAGCAGTTTTGTGGCGGGGGCCCTCCCCAGGGAAAAAAACATTCAGTACTTC
once	TRBJ1-5	TRBV9	21	NA	CASSVDTVVGGWQNSNQPQHF	TGTGCCAGCAGCGTAGACACAGTGGTCGGAGGGTGGCAAAATAGCAATCAGCCCCAGCATTTT
few	TRBJ1-1	TRBV5-6	14	NA	CASSLALVNTEAFF	TGTGCCAGCAGCTTGGCCCTCGTGAACACTGAAGCTTTCTTT
NA	TRBJ1-6	TRBV9	15	NA	CASSVGGSDNSPPHF	TGTGCCAGCAGCGTTGGGGGCTCGGATAATTCACCCCCCCACTTT
NA	TRBJ2-5	TRBV6-4	15	TRBD2	CASSDSASGVETQYF	TGTGCCAGCAGTGACTCAGCCAGCGGGGTAGAGACCCAGTACTTC
NA	TRBJ2-3	TRBV30	15	NA	CAWTVAVLPTDTQYF	TGTGCCTGGACCGTAGCGGTCCTACCCACAGATACGCAGTATTTT
few	TRBJ1-2	TRBV6-6	16	NA	CASSYGQGYLGGGYTF	TGTGCCAGCAGTTACGGACAAGGGTATTTAGGGGGTGGCTACACCTTC
NA	TRBJ2-5	TRBV9	13	TRBD2	CASSGSGAETQYF	TGTGCCAGCAGCGGTAGCGGGGCGGAGACCCAGTACTTC
once	TRBJ1-2	TRBV4-2	15	TRBD1	CASSQTTDRGHGYTF	TGTGCCAGCAGCCAAACCACAGACAGGGGGCATGGCTACACCTTC
once	TRBJ2-4	TRBV19	17	TRBD1	CASSSRQGGLAKNIQYF	TGTGCCAGTAGCAGCAGACAGGGGGGACTAGCCAAAAACATTCAGTACTTC
NA	TRBJ1-3	TRBV6-5	16	NA	CASSYSKGGEGNTIYF	TGTGCCAGCAGTTACTCGAAAGGAGGAGAAGGAAACACCATATATTTT
NA	TRBJ1-6	TRBV27	17	TRBD1	CASSSLQGTKYNSPLHF	TGTGCCAGCAGTTCCCTACAGGGGACGAAGTATAATTCACCCCTCCACTTT
NA	TRBJ2-7	TRBV28	14	NA	CASSWDRGSYEQYF	TGTGCCAGCAGTTGGGACCGGGGGTCCTACGAGCAGTACTTC
NA	TRBJ2-7	TRBV2	18	TRBD2	CASSETGTSGGYSYEQYF	TGTGCCAGCAGTGAAACCGGGACTAGCGGGGGGTACTCCTACGAGCAGTACTTC
NA	TRBJ2-5	TRBV7-2	15	TRBD2	CASRQGGAGGLEQYF	TGTGCCAGCCGCCAAGGGGGAGCGGGGGGGCTTGAGCAGTACTTC
once	TRBJ2-2	TRBV4-1	17	TRBD2	CASSQDPLAGGLGELFF	TGCGCCAGCAGCCAAGACCCACTGGCGGGGGGGCTCGGGGAGCTGTTTTTT
NA	TRBJ1-4	TRBV2	15	TRBD1	CASRGDRGLAEKLFF	TGTGCCAGCAGGGGTGACAGGGGATTAGCAGAAAAACTGTTTTTT
NA	TRBJ2-5	TRBV4-1	13	NA	CASSPGEWETQYF	TGCGCCAGCAGCCCAGGTGAATGGGAGACCCAGTACTTC
NA	TRBJ2-3	TRBV5-4	15	NA	CASSAGASSTDTQYF	TGTGCCAGCAGCGCGGGGGCCTCTAGCACAGATACGCAGTATTTT
NA	TRBJ2-3	TRBV4-3	17	NA	CASSQLGTGGGTDTQYF	TGCGCCAGCAGCCAATTAGGCACTGGCGGGGGCACAGATACGCAGTATTTT
NA	TRBJ1-3	TRBV7-2	16	NA	CASSLAGGPIANTIYF	TGTGCCAGCAGCTTAGCGGGCGGGCCCATTGCCAACACCATATATTTT
NA	TRBJ1-4	TRBV4-3	16	TRBD1	CASSQDPGTGNEKLFF	TGCGCCAGCAGCCAAGACCCCGGGACAGGGAATGAAAAACTGTTTTTT
NA	TRBJ1-1	TRBV19	20	TRBD1	CASSIERVEDRGYMNTEAFF	TGTGCCAGTAGTATAGAGCGGGTTGAGGACAGGGGTTACATGAACACTGAAGCTTTCTTT
NA	TRBJ2-5	TRBV2	15	TRBD1	CASSAGQGAGETQYF	TGTGCCAGCAGCGCGGGACAGGGGGCAGGGGAGACCCAGTACTTC
NA	TRBJ2-7	TRBV7-8	16	NA	CASSLLTDDPIYEQYF	TGTGCCAGCAGCTTATTGACAGACGATCCCATCTACGAGCAGTACTTC
once	TRBJ2-3	TRBV9	16	TRBD2	CASSARLAGSTDTQYF	TGTGCCAGCAGCGCCCGACTAGCGGGGAGCACAGATACGCAGTATTTT
NA	TRBJ2-3	TRBV6-4	15	NA	CASSDSLGGQDTQYF	TGTGCCAGCAGTGACTCCTTGGGGGGGCAGGATACGCAGTATTTT
NA	TRBJ2-3	TRBV7-3	15	TRBD1	CASSRGQGATDTQYF	TGTGCCAGCAGCCGCGGACAGGGTGCGACAGATACGCAGTATTTT
NA	TRBJ2-1	TRBV19	12	NA	CASSLLESEQFF	TGTGCCAGTAGTCTTCTAGAGTCTGAGCAGTTCTTC
NA	TRBJ2-7	TRBV5-6	15	NA	CASSLGPPTGYEQYF	TGTGCCAGCAGCTTGGGCCCCCCAACGGGTTACGAGCAGTACTTC
NA	TRBJ2-5	TRBV5-1	14	TRBD2	CASSAGTSRETQYF	TGCGCCAGCAGCGCCGGGACTAGCAGAGAGACCCAGTACTTC
NA	TRBJ1-2	TRBV27	13	TRBD1	CASRDRVNYGYTF	TGTGCCAGCCGGGACAGGGTTAACTATGGCTACACCTTC
once	TRBJ2-3	TRBV7-6	16	TRBD2	CASSLGPAGGVNTQYF	TGTGCCAGCAGCTTAGGACCAGCGGGAGGTGTCAATACGCAGTATTTT
few	TRBJ2-4	TRBV11-3	17	TRBD1	CASTHRGKQLIKNIQYF	TGTGCCAGCACGCACAGGGGGAAACAATTAATCAAAAACATTCAGTACTTC
NA	TRBJ2-7	TRBV29-1	19	TRBD1	CSVAWEGQGSKIRTYEQYF	TGCAGCGTAGCTTGGGAGGGACAGGGGTCCAAAATTCGTACCTACGAGCAGTACTTC
NA	TRBJ2-5	TRBV7-6	15	TRBD2	CASSLTSGVQETQYF	TGTGCCAGCAGCCTAACTAGCGGGGTGCAAGAGACCCAGTACTTC
few	TRBJ2-5	TRBV18	16	TRBD1	CASSEGQGVFGETQYF	TGTGCCAGCTCAGAGGGACAGGGGGTTTTCGGAGAGACCCAGTACTTC
NA	TRBJ2-3	TRBV9	18	TRBD2	CASSALPGLAGPEDTQYF	TGTGCCAGCAGCGCCCTTCCTGGACTAGCGGGGCCGGAAGATACGCAGTATTTT
few	TRBJ1-1	TRBV2	11	NA	CASRTGPKAFF	TGTGCCAGCAGAACAGGCCCGAAAGCTTTCTTT
once	TRBJ2-1	TRBV7-2	13	NA	CASSPTRNNEQFF	TGTGCCAGCAGCCCCACGCGTAACAATGAGCAGTTCTTC